The clone carrying this T cell receptor beta chain was seen a few times. Survey-level immunoSEQ sequencing profiled the TCR beta repertoire. Data came from immunoSEQ multiplex PCR; TCRdb stores just in-frame clones and leaves some out. Counted here are around 50,000 clones, 90% to 95% occurring once; the ten biggest clones make up about 10%. Looked up from germline, CDR1 is MDHEN and CDR2 is SYDVKM. This CDR3 is 14 amino acids long. Unmatched junction bases numbered 6, after V lost 2 bases and J lost 7 bases. Sequenced material: PBMCs. The sequence came from a man aged 35 to 55 with rheumatoid arthritis. The rearrangement links TRBV28 to TRBJ2-7; the match to TRBD2 covers 9 bases. The CDR3 here is CASSLAGLAGEQYF. CDR3 nucleotides: TGTGCCAGCAGTTTAGCGGGGCTAGCGGGGGAGCAGTACTTC.